This T cell receptor beta chain was identified in a study of blood T cell repertoires in COVID-19. Across the whole study: Italy, Spain and the United States were the sources of the convalescent and acute COVID-19 samples.

Germline CDR1 reads MNHEY; CDR2 reads SVGAGI. The J segment lost 5 bases and the V segment lost 6 bases, leaving 7 bases of the junction unmatched. The CDR3 is 14 residues long. Profiling relied on immunoSEQ multiplex PCR, and the TCRdb table lists in-frame clones only, not all of them. In the table there are around 300,000 clones, around 88% of which are singletons. The sequenced material came from peripheral blood. The receptor was isolated from a man aged 25 to 40 with active or convalescent COVID-19. This sequence joins TRBV6-5 and TRBJ1-5; TRBD1 matches 7 bases. This CDR3 reads CASRRTGPHQPQHF. CDR3 coding DNA: TGTGCCAGCAGAAGGACAGGCCCTCATCAGCCCCAGCATTTT.